This T cell receptor (beta chain) stems from a study of T cell repertoires in cytomegalovirus infection. Looking at the study overall: Researchers turned to recently identified HLA-C-restricted CMV epitopes as well as well-studied HLA-B-restricted ones. From public TCR beta signatures came an indication of both CMV infection and matching HLA type.

This clonotype came up once. What it recognizes is unknown. One end of the junction is discordant with germline, which a read error may explain. The CDR3 covers 13 residues. Germline loops: CDR1 SNHLY, CDR2 FYNNEI. Study-level results: Clonotype analysis showed dominance of the ex vivo response by HLA-C-restricted CMV-specific TCR beta clonotypes.

TCRdb processed the reads anew with MiXCR; each CDR3 protein has one entry. Counted here are some 920,000 distinct CDR3 sequences, roughly 30% occurring once; the ten biggest clones make up roughly 13%. The sequencing used cultured CD8+ T cells from PBMCs, collected from culture after CMV antigen stimulation. This chain uses TRBV2 with TRBJ1-1, with D hard to call. The receptor's source is a human donor in good health (CMV status not recorded). Some clones in this sample may be carry-over from other donors' samples. The CDR3 region has the DNA TGTGCCAGCAGAGAAGGCGGCAGCTTCGAAGCTTTCTTT. Protein product: CASREGGSFEAFF.